Included here is one T cell receptor beta chain sequence, with context. Its antigen is not known. The data derive from a study of blood T cells in healthy people across ages. Study at large: About one barcoded beta molecule was captured per two T cells (by template switching). Study-level findings and limits: Significant beta diversity loss was already apparent by age approximately 37, declining roughly linearly.

Using a J-beta primer mix together with a sample-barcoded 5' primer, a second PCR was run for 7 to 11 cycles. MiXCR was run by TCRdb on the 5' RACE reads, yielding one entry per CDR3 protein. The data hold 1.5 million to 2 million distinct CDR3 sequences, with 28% observed a single time. The V end lost 5 bases, the J end lost 8 bases, and 19 bases lay between the germline ends. The CDR3 has 14 residues. CDR1 is SGHTA, CDR2 FQGNSA, per germline. This TCR came from a young woman in good health. The source material was blood. This chain connects TRBV7-2 to TRBJ2-7, with a weak D call TRBD1 (6 bases). CDR3 sequence reads: CASSPQGLGGKQYF. In DNA form, the CDR3 reads TGTGCCAGCAGCCCACAGGGTTTGGGCGGCAAGCAGTACTTC.